This T cell receptor beta chain stems from a study of blood T cells in healthy people across ages. General study results and limits: Roughly linear declines in TCR beta diversity per million T cells occurred with age. Conclusively comparing naive with antigen-experienced cells was impossible with unsorted PBMCs.

Concerning this clonotype itself: Its antigen is unknown.

Germline-derived CDR1 and CDR2 are GTSNPN and SVGIG (reference sequence). The ends were cut back, 3 bases at V and 5 bases at J, with 16 bases in the middle. The CDR3 has 14 amino acids. Each donor gave approximately 9.5 milliliters of peripheral blood. A second PCR, run for roughly 7 to 11 cycles, used a sample-barcoded 5' primer plus a J-beta primer mix. In TCRdb, the 5' RACE reads were re-called with MiXCR into one record per CDR3 protein. The table has about 1.1 million distinct CDR3 sequences, less than 45% seen once. This chain connects TRBV30 to TRBJ1-1, with D perhaps matching TRBD1 (5 bases). The receptor's source is a young man in good health. Source material: blood. CDR3 protein: CAWSDGTLGTEAFF. In nucleotides, the CDR3 is TGTGCCTGGAGCGATGGGACCCTAGGGACTGAAGCTTTCTTT.